Listed here are 25 T cell receptor beta chains from one sample, sequenced in a study of CD8 T cells in ankylosing spondylitis. From the 5' RACE reads, TCRdb called clonotypes with MiXCR, one entry per CDR3 protein. Among about 250,000 distinct CDR3 sequences listed, over 9.5% were seen once. The sequencing input was blood, either unsorted or a sorted T cell fraction (not recorded which). The origin of the receptors is a male donor with ankylosing spondylitis or in good health (not recorded which).

This clonotype occurred many times. This chain connects TRBV4-2 to TRBJ2-3, with 12 bases that match TRBD2. This CDR3 has 15 amino acids. Looked up from germline, CDR1 is LGHNA and CDR2 is YNFKEQ. V trimming: 1 base; J trimming: 4 bases; junction bases outside the gene matches: 0. CDR3 DNA sequence: TGTGCCAGCAGCCAAGCTAGCGGGAGGGCAGATACGCAGTATTTT. As protein: CASSQASGRADTQYF.

The table lists this clonotype with many counts. The chain employs TRBV4-1 and TRBJ2-7; either TRBD1 or TRBD2 may supply D (5 bases each). The CDR3 has 17 residues. Per germline, CDR1 MGHRA and CDR2 YSYEKL. V lost 2 bases, J lost 2 bases, and 19 bases lay in between. CDR3 sequence (DNA): TGCGCCAGCAGCCAATCGGGGACGGTCGGTCGGGCCTACGAGCAGTACTTC. Amino acids: CASSQSGTVGRAYEQYF.

This clonotype was detected many times. This sequence joins TRBV7-7 and TRBJ1-1; unclear D gene. The CDR3 sequence is 13 residues long. V lost 2 bases and J 0 bases, leaving 4 bases between the germline ends. Germline V gene sequence: CDR1 SSHAT, CDR2 FNYEAQ (reference sequence). The CDR3 is CASSLTLNTEAFF. DNA of the CDR3: TGTGCCAGCAGCTTAACTCTGAACACTGAAGCTTTCTTT.

The table lists this clonotype with many counts. V gene TRBV15 combines with J gene TRBJ2-3; D unclear. The CDR3 has 13 amino acids. Germline V gene sequence: CDR1 LNHNV, CDR2 YYDKDF (reference sequence). V dropped 0 bases and J dropped 5 bases, with 6 bases sitting between them. In DNA, the CDR3 is TGTGCCACCAGCAGAGATACGAAAGATACGCAGTATTTT. Amino acids: CATSRDTKDTQYF.

This clonotype appeared many times. The chain is built from TRBV20-1 and TRBJ1-5; tentatively, D is TRBD1 (5 bases). Germline CDR1 reads DFQATT; CDR2 reads SNEGSKA (reference sequence). Trimming cost V 3 bases and J 4 bases, with 13 bases left between them. The CDR3 spans 14 residues. The CDR3 region has the DNA TGCAGTGCTAGTACTAGGGACGTTAATCAGCCCCAGCATTTT. This encodes CSASTRDVNQPQHF.

This clonotype was seen at least ten times. The chain uses TRBV14 and TRBJ1-1; no firm D call. Germline loops: CDR1 SGHDN, CDR2 FVKESK. V lost 4 bases and J lost 5, with 14 bases in between. The CDR3 runs to 14 residues. The CDR3 sequence: CASSRTGLWTEAFF. DNA for the CDR3: TGTGCCAGCAGCCGAACGGGGTTGTGGACTGAAGCTTTCTTT.

This clonotype was seen many times. The chain recombines TRBV5-1 with TRBJ2-2; 8 nucleotides align to TRBD1. Germline V CDR1 and CDR2: SGHRS, YFSETQ. The length of the CDR3 is 15 residues. V lost 2 bases, J lost 3 bases, and 3 bases stayed unmatched. This CDR3 is CASSFTDRDTGELFF. CDR3 nucleotides: TGCGCCAGCAGCTTCACGGACAGGGACACCGGGGAGCTGTTTTTT.

This clonotype was seen at least ten times. The germline gene is not matched at one end of the junction; a read error may be the cause. The rearrangement links TRBV6-2 or TRBV6-3 to TRBJ2-2, with D possibly being TRBD1 (6 bases). The CDR3 length is 15 residues. Per the germline V gene, CDR1 is MNHEY and CDR2 is SVGEGT. This CDR3 is CAISPYPTGPGELFF. CDR3 nucleotides: TGTGCCATCAGTCCTTACCCGACAGGCCCCGGGGAGCTGTTTTTT.

This clonotype came up a few times. The chain has TRBV5-1 and TRBJ2-1; D is perhaps TRBD2 (7 bases). This CDR3 has 15 residues. V lost 5 bases, J lost 2 bases, and 14 bases lay in between. Germline CDR1 SGHRS, CDR2 YFSETQ. In DNA, the CDR3 is TGCGCCAGCAGAAGAGGCGGGGGCACCTACAATGAGCAGTTCTTC. It specifies CASRRGGGTYNEQFF. The full variable domain, with the rest looked up from reference TRBV5-1 and TRBJ2-1, is KAGVTQTPRYLIKTRGQQVTLSCSPISGHRSVSWYQQTPGQGLQFLFEYFSETQRNKGNFPGRFSGRQFSNSRSEMNVSTLELGDSALYLCASRRGGGTYNEQFFGPGTRLTVL.

This clonotype was detected many times. J is TRBJ2-7 and V is TRBV5-1, with TRBD2 as a possible D gene (5 bases). Germline CDR1 and CDR2: SGHRS and YFSETQ. The V gene lost 2 bases and the J gene lost 6 bases, with 15 bases spanning the gap. The CDR3 runs 14 residues. The CDR3 loop is CASSFVGVVGEQYF. The CDR3 nucleotides are TGCGCCAGCAGCTTCGTGGGAGTGGTAGGCGAGCAGTACTTC.

This clonotype has ten or more counts. V gene TRBV5-1 combines with J gene TRBJ2-3; D unresolved. Germline assignment: CDR1 SGHRS and CDR2 YFSETQ. The CDR3 length is 14 residues. Trimming cost V 2 bases and J 2 bases, with 9 bases left between them. The CDR3, as DNA: TGCGCCAGCAGCTTAGAAGGACCCACAGATACGCAGTATTTT. Translating gives CASSLEGPTDTQYF.

This clonotype was seen at least ten times. The chain joins TRBV28 to TRBJ2-7; D is possibly TRBD2 (6 bases). Per the germline V gene, CDR1 is MDHEN and CDR2 is SYDVKM. Deletions cut 3 bases from V and 2 bases from J, with 14 bases between. The length of the CDR3 is 15 residues. CDR3 region: CASSFTGSETYEQYF. The CDR3, as DNA: TGTGCCAGCAGTTTCACCGGGAGTGAGACCTACGAGCAGTACTTC. Full variable domain (missing parts from reference TRBV28 and TRBJ2-7): DVKVTQSSRYLVKRTGEKVFLECVQDMDHENMFWYRQDPGLGLRLIYFSYDVKMKEKGDIPEGYSVSREKKERFSLILESASTNQTSMYLCASSFTGSETYEQYFGPGTRLTVT.

This clonotype was observed many times. The chain links TRBV3-1 to TRBJ2-2, with 7 bases identical to TRBD1. There are 16 residues in the CDR3. CDR1 and CDR2 (germline): LGHDT, YNNKEL (reference sequence). Trimming removed 1 base from V and 0 bases from J; junction bases left unmatched: 2. The CDR3 DNA reads TGTGCCAGCAGCCAAGGTGACAGGGCGAACACCGGGGAGCTGTTTTTT. Translated: CASSQGDRANTGELFF. Combining the CDR3 with reference TRBV3-1 and TRBJ2-2 gives the whole variable domain DTAVSQTPKYLVTQMGNDKSIKCEQNLGHDTMYWYKQDSKKFLKIMFSYNNKELIINETVPNRFSPKSPDKAHLNLHINSLELGDSAVYFCASSQGDRANTGELFFGEGSRLTVL.

This chain joins TRBV5-6 and TRBJ1-2, with D possibly TRBD1 on 5 matching bases. The V and J ends lost 0 bases and 4 bases respectively, with 13 bases between them. Germline CDR1 reads SGHDT; CDR2 reads YYEEEE. The CDR3 is 15 residues long. The CDR3 DNA is TGTGCCAGCAGCTTGGTGCGGGGGGGTGGCTATGGCTACACCTTC. This encodes CASSLVRGGGYGYTF.

This clonotype was found many times. The rearrangement links TRBV29-1 to TRBJ1-1; D is ambiguous. There are 13 residues in the CDR3. Germline CDR1 reads SQVTM; CDR2 reads ANQGSEA. The germline V and J ends were trimmed by 2 bases and 5 bases, with 12 bases remaining between them. CDR3 protein: CSVELEGRTEAFF. CDR3 sequence (DNA): TGCAGCGTTGAACTGGAGGGTCGGACTGAAGCTTTCTTT.

In its sample, this clonotype was seen many times. The chain combines TRBV27 with TRBJ2-1; TRBD2 agrees at 16 bases. The CDR3 sequence is 16 residues long. Germline CDR1 and CDR2: MNHEY and SMNVEV (reference sequence). After removal of 6 bases from V and 7 bases from J, the junction contained 6 bases not matched to a gene. The CDR3 protein is CASRRPGLAGGNEQFF. The DNA for the CDR3 is TGTGCCAGCAGACGCCCGGGACTAGCGGGAGGGAATGAGCAGTTCTTC.

Ten or more counts support this clonotype. The chain has TRBV5-1 and TRBJ2-1; 7 positions match TRBD1. Looked up from germline, CDR1 is SGHRS and CDR2 is YFSETQ. After removal of 0 bases from V and 6 bases from J, the junction contained 6 bases not matched to a gene. This CDR3 is built from 15 residues. CDR3: CASSLGQGSPNEQFF. The DNA of the CDR3 is TGCGCCAGCAGCTTGGGACAGGGTTCCCCCAATGAGCAGTTCTTC.

Note on this clonotype: A much more abundant neighbour one base away suggests this may be a read error. V and J are TRBV6-1 and TRBJ2-5; 7 positions agree with TRBD1. CDR1 and CDR2 from the germline V gene are MNHNS and SASEGT. CDR3 length: 13 amino acids. CDR3 residues: CACSVNRGETQYF. The CDR3 DNA reads TGTGCCTGCAGTGTGAACAGGGGTGAGACCCAGTACTTC.

This clonotype was seen repeatedly, ten times or more. The V call is TRBV12-3 or TRBV12-4, the J call TRBJ2-5; 13 bases align to TRBD2. J was trimmed by 2 bases and V by 5 bases; bases with no gene match: 11. The CDR3 consists of 18 residues. Here the CDR3 DNA reads TGTGCCAGCAGTAGTACTAGCGGGAGGGCCTTGGGGCAAGAGACCCAGTACTTC. This translates into CASSSTSGRALGQETQYF.

This clonotype appeared many times. CDR3 sequence reads: CASSVDSGGADTQYF. CDR3 bases: TGTGCCAGCAGCGTAGATAGCGGGGGGGCAGATACGCAGTATTTT. The chain couples TRBV9 to TRBJ2-3, with 11 bases fitting TRBD2. The germline CDR1 and CDR2 sequences are SGDLS and YYNGEE. Losses at the gene ends were 0 bases for V and 4 bases for J; bases not matched to a gene: 1. The CDR3 is 15 amino acids.

This clonotype has a count of ten or more. The CDR3 spells CASSQGRERVNEQFF. The CDR3 coding sequence is TGTGCCAGCAGCCAAGGCCGGGAGCGGGTCAATGAGCAGTTCTTC. The chain has TRBV4-2 and TRBJ2-1, with D maybe TRBD2 (6 bases). This CDR3 has 15 amino acids. Per germline, CDR1 LGHNA and CDR2 YNFKEQ. Deletions cut 1 base from V and 6 bases from J, with 13 bases between.

The chain combines TRBV7-9 with TRBJ2-7, with TRBD2 matching over 8 bases. The CDR3 totals 12 residues. CDR1 and CDR2 (germline): SEHNR, FQNEAQ (reference sequence). Unmatched junction bases numbered 2, after V lost 8 bases and J lost 2 bases. CDR3 protein: CASGGLAYEQYF. CDR3 coding DNA: TGTGCCAGCGGGGGACTAGCCTACGAGCAGTACTTC.

This chain joins TRBV7-8 and TRBJ2-1; 8 bases line up with TRBD2. The CDR3 is 16 residues long. CDR1 is SGHVS, CDR2 FQNEAQ, per germline. Trimming removed 0 bases from V and 3 bases from J; junction bases left unmatched: 4. The CDR3 DNA reads TGTGCCAGCAGCTTAGCGCGACTAGCGTTCTACAATGAGCAGTTCTTC. Its protein is CASSLARLAFYNEQFF.

This clonotype was recorded many times. This chain connects TRBV20-1 to TRBJ2-7; 7 bases line up with TRBD1. The CDR3 totals 12 residues. In germline, CDR1 is DFQATT, CDR2 SNEGSKA (reference sequence). V shed 4 bases, J shed 1 base, and the junction held 1 base outside the gene matches. The CDR3 bases are TGCAGTGCTACGGGACAGTCCTACGAGCAGTACTTC. This translates into CSATGQSYEQYF.

The CDR3 spells CATSSRGTWYF. DNA of the CDR3: TGTGCCACCAGTTCCCGGGGAACTTGGTACTTC. The genes are TRBV24-1 and TRBJ2-7, with D possibly TRBD2 on 5 matching bases. The length of the CDR3 is 11 residues. V lost 6 bases to trimming and J lost 12 bases, with 14 bases between them. The germline gives CDR1 KGHDR, CDR2 SFDVKD.